This is a list of T cell receptor beta chains from one sample in a study of blood T cells in healthy people across ages. TCRdb re-derived calls from the 5' RACE reads in MiXCR, one entry per CDR3 protein. The table shows 750,000 to 950,000 distinct CDR3 sequences, with 29% occurring only once. This sample also appeared in a second study, on T cells of mothers and their children.

Specimen: blood. These receptors were obtained from a woman aged 40 to 49 in good health. Each CDR3 is given with its conserved first and last residue. D genes are given only for firm matches. Some rows have no size entry. The others give once, few or many, or a class for an expanded clone.

J: TRBJ2-5; D: TRBD1; size: few; V: TRBV5-4; CDR3: CAGSLGQGLQETQYF; DNA: TGTGCCGGCAGCTTGGGACAGGGCCTCCAAGAGACCCAGTACTTC
J: TRBJ2-1; D: TRBD2; size: .; V: TRBV20-1; CDR3: CSARLAGDFNEQFF; DNA: TGCAGTGCTAGGCTAGCGGGGGACTTCAATGAGCAGTTCTTC
J: TRBJ2-7; D: .; size: many; V: TRBV20-1; CDR3: CSARDTRGSSYEQYF; DNA: TGCAGTGCTAGGGATACCAGGGGCAGCTCCTACGAGCAGTACTTC
J: TRBJ2-7; D: TRBD2; size: many; V: TRBV7-2; CDR3: CASSFPPGGTYEQYF; DNA: TGTGCCAGCAGCTTCCCTCCGGGGGGAACCTACGAGCAGTACTTC
J: TRBJ2-1; D: .; size: many; V: TRBV28; CDR3: CASSLWSGTYYNEQFF; DNA: TGTGCCAGCAGTTTATGGTCCGGGACTTACTACAATGAGCAGTTCTTC
J: TRBJ2-1; D: TRBD2; size: .; V: TRBV3-1; CDR3: CASSSRLAGGSSSYNEQFF; DNA: TGTGCCAGCAGCTCCAGACTAGCGGGGGGGTCCAGCTCCTACAATGAGCAGTTCTTC
J: TRBJ1-5; D: .; size: .; V: TRBV28; CDR3: CAIRGRDQPQHF; DNA: TGTGCCATCCGGGGAAGGGATCAGCCCCAGCATTTT
J: TRBJ1-2; D: .; size: many; V: TRBV5-6; CDR3: CASSAPGSNYGYTF; DNA: TGTGCCAGCAGCGCACCCGGGTCAAACTATGGCTACACCTTC
J: TRBJ2-5; D: TRBD1; size: .; V: TRBV5-1; CDR3: CASSHRQGAETQYF; DNA: TGCGCCAGCAGCCACCGACAGGGGGCTGAGACCCAGTACTTC
J: TRBJ2-5; D: .; size: .; V: TRBV28; CDR3: CASSLTDSVAYVQYF; DNA: TGTGCCAGCAGTTTAACCGACAGCGTCGCCTACGTGCAGTACTTC
J: TRBJ2-3; D: .; size: .; V: TRBV5-1; CDR3: CAGSLSVSRTDTQYF; DNA: TGCGCCGGCAGCCTGAGCGTATCGCGCACAGATACGCAGTATTTT
J: TRBJ2-7; D: TRBD1; size: .; V: TRBV28; CDR3: CASSLLTPGQGAKYF; DNA: TGTGCCAGCAGCCTTTTGACCCCGGGACAGGGGGCAAAGTACTTC